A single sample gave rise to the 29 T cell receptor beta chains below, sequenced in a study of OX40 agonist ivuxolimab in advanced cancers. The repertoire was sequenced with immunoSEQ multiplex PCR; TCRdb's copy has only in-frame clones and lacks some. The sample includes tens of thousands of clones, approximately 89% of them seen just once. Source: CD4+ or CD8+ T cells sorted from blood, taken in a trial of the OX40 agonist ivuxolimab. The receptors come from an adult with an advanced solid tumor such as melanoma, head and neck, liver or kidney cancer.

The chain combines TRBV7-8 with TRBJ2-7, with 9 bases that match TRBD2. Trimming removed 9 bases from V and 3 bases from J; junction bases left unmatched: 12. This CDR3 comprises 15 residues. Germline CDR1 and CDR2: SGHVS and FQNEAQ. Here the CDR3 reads CASQGTGTSFYEQYF. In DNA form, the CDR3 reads TGTGCCAGTCAGGGGACCGGGACTAGCTTCTACGAGCAGTACTTC.

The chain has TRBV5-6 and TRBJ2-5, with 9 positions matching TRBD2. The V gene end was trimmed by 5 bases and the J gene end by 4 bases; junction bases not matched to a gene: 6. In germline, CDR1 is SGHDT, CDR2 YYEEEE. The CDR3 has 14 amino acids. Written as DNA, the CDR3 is TGTGCCAGCAGTTCCGGGACTAGCATAGAGACCCAGTACTTC. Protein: CASSSGTSIETQYF.

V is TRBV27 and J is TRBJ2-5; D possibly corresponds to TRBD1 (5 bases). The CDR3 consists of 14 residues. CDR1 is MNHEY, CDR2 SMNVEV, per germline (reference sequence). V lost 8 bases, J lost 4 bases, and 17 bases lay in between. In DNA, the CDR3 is TGTGCCAGCCAGAGTTGGGGCCAGCGAGAGACCCAGTACTTC. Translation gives CASQSWGQRETQYF.

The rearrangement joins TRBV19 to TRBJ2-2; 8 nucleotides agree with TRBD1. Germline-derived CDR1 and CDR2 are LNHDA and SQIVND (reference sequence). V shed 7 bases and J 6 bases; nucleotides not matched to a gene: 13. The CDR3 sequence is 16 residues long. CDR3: CASTDLQGEGAGELFF. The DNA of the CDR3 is TGTGCCAGTACCGATCTACAGGGGGAAGGAGCCGGGGAGCTGTTTTTT.

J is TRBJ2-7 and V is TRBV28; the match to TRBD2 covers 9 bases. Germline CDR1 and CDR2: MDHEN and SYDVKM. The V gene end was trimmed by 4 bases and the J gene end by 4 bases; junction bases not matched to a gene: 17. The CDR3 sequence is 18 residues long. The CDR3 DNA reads TGTGCCAGCAGTTCTGACGTCCTAGCGGGGATCAACTGGTACGAGCAGTACTTC. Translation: CASSSDVLAGINWYEQYF.

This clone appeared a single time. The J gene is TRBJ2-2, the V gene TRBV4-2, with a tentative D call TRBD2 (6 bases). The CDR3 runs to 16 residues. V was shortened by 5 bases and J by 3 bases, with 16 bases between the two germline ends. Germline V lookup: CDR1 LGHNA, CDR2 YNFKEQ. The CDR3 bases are TGTGCCAGCAGCGCAACGGGAGAACGGTACACCGGGGAGCTGTTTTTT. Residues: CASSATGERYTGELFF.

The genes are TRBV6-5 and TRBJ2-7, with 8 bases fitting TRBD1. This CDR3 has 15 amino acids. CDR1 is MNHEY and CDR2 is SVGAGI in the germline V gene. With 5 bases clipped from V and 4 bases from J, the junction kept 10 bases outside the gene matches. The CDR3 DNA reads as TGTGCCAGCAGTCCCTCCTCAGGGGGCGCTTACGAGCAGTACTTC. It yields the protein CASSPSSGGAYEQYF.

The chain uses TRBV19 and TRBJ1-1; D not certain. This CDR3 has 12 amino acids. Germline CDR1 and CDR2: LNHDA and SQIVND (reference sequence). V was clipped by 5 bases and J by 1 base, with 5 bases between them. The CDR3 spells CASSQENTEAFF. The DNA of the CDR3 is TGTGCCAGTAGTCAGGAGAACACTGAAGCTTTCTTT.

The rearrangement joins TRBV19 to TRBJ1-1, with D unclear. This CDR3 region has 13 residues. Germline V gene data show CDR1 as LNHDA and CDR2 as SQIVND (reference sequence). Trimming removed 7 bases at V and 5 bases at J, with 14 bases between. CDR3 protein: CASTVHGRTEAFF. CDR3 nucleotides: TGTGCCAGTACAGTCCACGGGAGAACTGAAGCTTTCTTT.

The CDR3 loop reads CASKPGTSYWNEQFF. DNA for the CDR3: TGTGCCAGCAAACCCGGGACTAGCTATTGGAATGAGCAGTTCTTC. The chain uses TRBV7-2 and TRBJ2-1, with 9 bases lining up with TRBD2. Germline values: CDR1 SGHTA, CDR2 FQGNSA. The CDR3 is 15 amino acids. J was trimmed by 7 bases and V by 7 bases; bases with no gene match: 11.

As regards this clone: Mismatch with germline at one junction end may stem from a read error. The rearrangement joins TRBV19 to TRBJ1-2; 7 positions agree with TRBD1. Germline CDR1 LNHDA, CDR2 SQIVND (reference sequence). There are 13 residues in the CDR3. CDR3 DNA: TGTGCCAGTAGTATATACCCCCAGGGGGGGGGCGCCTTC. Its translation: CASSIYPQGGGAF.

In DNA, the CDR3 is TGTGCCAGCACCTGGACTGGACAGGGTGAAGCTTTCTTT. Translating it yields CASTWTGQGEAFF. This chain connects TRBV28 to TRBJ1-1; 8 nucleotides align to TRBD1. Germline CDR1 MDHEN, CDR2 SYDVKM. CDR3 length: 13 amino acids. V dropped 7 bases and J dropped 7; count of bases not matched to a gene: 8.

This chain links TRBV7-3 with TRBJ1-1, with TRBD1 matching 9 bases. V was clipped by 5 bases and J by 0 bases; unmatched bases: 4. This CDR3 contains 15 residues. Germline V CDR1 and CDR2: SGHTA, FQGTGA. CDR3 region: CASSPGQGLNTEAFF. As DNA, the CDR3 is TGTGCCAGCAGCCCGGGACAGGGTTTGAACACTGAAGCTTTCTTT. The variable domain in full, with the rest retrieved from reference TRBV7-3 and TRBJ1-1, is GAGVSQTPSNKVTEKGKYVELRCDPISGHTALYWYRQSLGQGPEFLIYFQGTGAADDSGLPNDRFFAVRPEGSVSTLKIQRTERGDSAVYLCASSPGQGLNTEAFFGQGTRLTVV.

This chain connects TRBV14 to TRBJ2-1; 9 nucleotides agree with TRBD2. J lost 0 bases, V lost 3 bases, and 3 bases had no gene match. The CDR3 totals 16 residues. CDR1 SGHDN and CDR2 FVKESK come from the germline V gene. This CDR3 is CASSHLSGSSYNEQFF. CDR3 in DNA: TGTGCCAGCAGCCACCTTAGCGGGAGCTCCTACAATGAGCAGTTCTTC.

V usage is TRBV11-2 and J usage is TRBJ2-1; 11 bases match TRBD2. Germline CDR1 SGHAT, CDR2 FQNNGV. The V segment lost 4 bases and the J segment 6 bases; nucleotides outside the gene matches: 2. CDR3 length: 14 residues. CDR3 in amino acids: CASSWGTSGNEQFF. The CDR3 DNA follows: TGTGCCAGCAGCTGGGGGACTAGCGGCAATGAGCAGTTCTTC.

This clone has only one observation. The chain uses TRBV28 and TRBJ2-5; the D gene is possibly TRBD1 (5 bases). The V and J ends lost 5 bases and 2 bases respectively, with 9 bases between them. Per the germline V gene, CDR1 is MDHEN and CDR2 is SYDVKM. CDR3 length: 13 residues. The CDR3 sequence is CASSPRVQETQYF. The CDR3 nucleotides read TGTGCCAGCAGTCCCAGGGTACAAGAGACCCAGTACTTC.

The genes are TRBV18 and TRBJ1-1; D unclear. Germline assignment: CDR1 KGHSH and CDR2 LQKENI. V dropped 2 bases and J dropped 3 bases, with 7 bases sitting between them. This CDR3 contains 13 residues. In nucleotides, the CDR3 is TGTGCCAGCTCACCAGTTTCAGACACTGAAGCTTTCTTT. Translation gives CASSPVSDTEAFF.

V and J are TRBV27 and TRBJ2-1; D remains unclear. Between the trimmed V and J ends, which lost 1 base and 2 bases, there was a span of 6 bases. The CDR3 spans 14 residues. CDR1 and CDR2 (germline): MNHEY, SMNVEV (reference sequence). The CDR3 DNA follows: TGTGCCAGCAGTTTATACAGTCCCTACAATGAGCAGTTCTTC. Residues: CASSLYSPYNEQFF.

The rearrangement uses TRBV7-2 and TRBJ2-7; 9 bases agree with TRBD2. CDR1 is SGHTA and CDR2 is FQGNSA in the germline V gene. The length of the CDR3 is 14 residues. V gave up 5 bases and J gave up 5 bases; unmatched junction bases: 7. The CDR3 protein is CASSGPSGKNEQYF. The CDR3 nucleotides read TGTGCCAGCAGCGGTCCTAGCGGGAAGAACGAGCAGTACTTC. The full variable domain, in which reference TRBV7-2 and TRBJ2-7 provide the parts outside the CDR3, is GAGVSQSPSNKVTEKGKDVELRCDPISGHTALYWYRQSLGQGLEFLIYFQGNSAPDKSGLPSDRFSAERTGGSVSTLTIQRTQQEDSAVYLCASSGPSGKNEQYFGPGTRLTVT.

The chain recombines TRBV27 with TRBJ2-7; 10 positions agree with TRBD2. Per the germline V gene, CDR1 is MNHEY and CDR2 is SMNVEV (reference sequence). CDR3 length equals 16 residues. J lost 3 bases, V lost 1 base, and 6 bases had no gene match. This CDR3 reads CASSLYVAGGLYEQYF. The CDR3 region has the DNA TGTGCCAGCAGTTTATATGTAGCGGGAGGACTCTACGAGCAGTACTTC.

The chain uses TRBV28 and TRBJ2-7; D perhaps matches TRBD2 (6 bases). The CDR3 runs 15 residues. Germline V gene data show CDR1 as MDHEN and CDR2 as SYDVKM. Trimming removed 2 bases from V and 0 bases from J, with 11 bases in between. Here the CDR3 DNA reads TGTGCCAGCAGTTTACCTAGCGATTCCTCCTACGAGCAGTACTTC. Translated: CASSLPSDSSYEQYF.

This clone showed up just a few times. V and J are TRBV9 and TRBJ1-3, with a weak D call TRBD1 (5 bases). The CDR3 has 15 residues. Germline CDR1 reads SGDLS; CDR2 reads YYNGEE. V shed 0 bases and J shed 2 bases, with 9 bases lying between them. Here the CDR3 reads CASSVEGNTGNTIYF. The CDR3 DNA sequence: TGTGCCAGCAGCGTAGAGGGGAACACTGGAAACACCATATATTTT.

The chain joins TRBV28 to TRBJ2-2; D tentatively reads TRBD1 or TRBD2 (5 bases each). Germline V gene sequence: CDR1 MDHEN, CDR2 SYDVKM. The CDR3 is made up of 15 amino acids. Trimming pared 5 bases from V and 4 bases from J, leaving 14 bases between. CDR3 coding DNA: TGTGCCAGCAGTCCCGTGGGACCCATCACCGGGGAGCTGTTTTTT. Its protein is CASSPVGPITGELFF. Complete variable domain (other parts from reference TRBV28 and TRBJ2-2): DVKVTQSSRYLVKRTGEKVFLECVQDMDHENMFWYRQDPGLGLRLIYFSYDVKMKEKGDIPEGYSVSREKKERFSLILESASTNQTSMYLCASSPVGPITGELFFGEGSRLTVL.

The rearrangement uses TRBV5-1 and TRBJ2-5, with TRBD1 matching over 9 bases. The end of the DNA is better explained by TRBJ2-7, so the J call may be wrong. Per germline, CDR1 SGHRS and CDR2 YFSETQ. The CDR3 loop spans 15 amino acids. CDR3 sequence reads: CASSLMGGQGDEQYF. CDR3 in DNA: TGCGCCAGCAGCTTGATGGGGGGACAGGGAGACGAGCAGTACTTC.

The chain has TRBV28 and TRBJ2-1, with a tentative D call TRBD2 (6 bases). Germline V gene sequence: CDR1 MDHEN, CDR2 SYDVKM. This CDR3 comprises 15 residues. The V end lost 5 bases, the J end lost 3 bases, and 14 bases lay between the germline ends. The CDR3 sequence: CASSQEAEGYNEQFF. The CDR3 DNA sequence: TGTGCCAGCAGTCAAGAAGCGGAGGGCTACAATGAGCAGTTCTTC.

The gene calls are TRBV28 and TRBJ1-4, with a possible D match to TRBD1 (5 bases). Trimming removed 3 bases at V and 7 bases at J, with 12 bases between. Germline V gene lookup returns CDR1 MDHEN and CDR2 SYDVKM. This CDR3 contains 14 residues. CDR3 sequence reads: CASSFRTLGEKLFF. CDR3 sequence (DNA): TGTGCCAGCAGTTTCCGGACACTCGGTGAAAAACTGTTTTTT.

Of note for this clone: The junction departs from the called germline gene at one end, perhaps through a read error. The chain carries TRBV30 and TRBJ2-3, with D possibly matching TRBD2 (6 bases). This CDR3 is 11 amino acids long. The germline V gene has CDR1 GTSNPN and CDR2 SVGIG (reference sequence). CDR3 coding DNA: TGTGCCGGGAGGAGCACAGATACGCAGTATTTT. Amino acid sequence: CAGRSTDTQYF.

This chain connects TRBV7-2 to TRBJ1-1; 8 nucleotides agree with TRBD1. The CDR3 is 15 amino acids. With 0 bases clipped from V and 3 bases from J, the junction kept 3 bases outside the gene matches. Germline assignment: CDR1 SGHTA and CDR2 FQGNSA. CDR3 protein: CASSLAPRGHTEAFF. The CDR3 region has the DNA TGTGCCAGCAGCTTAGCGCCCAGGGGGCACACTGAAGCTTTCTTT.

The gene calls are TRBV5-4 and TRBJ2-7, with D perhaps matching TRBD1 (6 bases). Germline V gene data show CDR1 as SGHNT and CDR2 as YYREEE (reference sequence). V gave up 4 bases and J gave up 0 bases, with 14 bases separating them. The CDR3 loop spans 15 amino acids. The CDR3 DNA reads TGTGCCAGCAGCCTCTCCAGGGGCAGCTCCTACGAGCAGTACTTC. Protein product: CASSLSRGSSYEQYF.